This T cell receptor beta chain was captured by sequencing in a study of cytomegalovirus exposure and HLA in healthy donors (dated by TCRdb to 2015 to 2018). Regarding the study in general: According to a later analysis, one platform produced both the 110 or so validation repertoires and the 720 or so repertoires of the first cohort. The study combined high-throughput TCR immunosequencing, statistical association of individual TCRs with disease status, and machine learning to predict cytomegalovirus infection status. The study aimed to test whether cataloging public T cell receptors could reveal signatures of past pathogen exposure. A separate validation cohort of more than 100 different subjects was used in addition to the approximately 640-subject first cohort. On the study overall, not on this receptor specifically: The authors suggested that the approach could potentially be extended to other disease states and immunological phenotypes. Of the cluster scores, around 95% were above 0 in a later analysis, which found that TCRs clustered in the first cohort also tended to co-occur in the 120 validation repertoires. The classifier was reported to diagnose cytomegalovirus status with high specificity and sensitivity in both the original cohort and the validation cohort. Across donors, most TCR sequences were observed very rarely, whereas some public TCRs were present in many individuals. In vitro tests confirmed that a few of the cytomegalovirus-associated TCR beta chains recognize cytomegalovirus antigens. The study gave a list of about 150 TCR beta chains associated with cytomegalovirus. A later analysis had no HLA typing for the validation cohort, so co-occurrence there was scored across all 110 or so repertoires.

The germline V end is reduced by 5 bases and the J end by 4 bases; junction bases left unmatched: 4. Measured from the cysteine to the phenylalanine, the CDR3 is 14 residues long. CDR3 DNA only is kept here, 42 bases in frame from base 1. The germline V gene (reference sequence) provides CDR1 PRHDT and CDR2 FYEKMQ. As concerns this clone: Its antigen is unknown. Base qualities are not provided; no much larger clone lies one nucleotide away.

The donors belonged to the validation cohort of under 150 subjects, which was separate from the approximately 660-subject first cohort. The protocol used for the library was the immunoSEQ multiplex PCR assay. The source study handled its data this way. A statistical classification framework was built to diagnose cytomegalovirus status from the catalog of TCR beta chain sequences. Imported from immuneACCESS, the table was reduced by TCRdb to in-frame sequences with V and J called. These copies leave out some clones; in studies compared against another copy, an unresolved V gene accounts for under half, and the cause of the remainder is not known. V and J calls and clone size follow that table, whereas D and trimming were derived from the DNA. This sample has approximately 140,000 clones in its table, and roughly nine tenths of those were observed once. The top ten hold 2.9% of the sample.

This sequence uses TRBV13 and TRBJ2-2, with 7 bases in between that match TRBD1. Source material: PBMCs. The source is a man younger than 35 in good health and CMV-seronegative. The nucleotide sequence is given as TGTGCCAGCAGCAGAGACAGGGCCACCGGGGAGCTGTTTTTT. This gives the protein CASSRDRATGELFF.